These 23 T cell receptor beta chains were sequenced from one sample in a study of PD-1 blockade in classical Hodgkin lymphoma. Each patient's relapse followed autologous stem cell transplantation, and brentuximab vedotin exposure varied. Assay: immunoSEQ multiplex PCR; the TCRdb copy retains only in-frame clones and omits some. The sample yields 25,000 to 35,000 clones, just over 70% seen once. The sequences come from peripheral blood mononuclear cells (PBMCs), collected before the second cycle of nivolumab. These receptors all come from a human donor with classical Hodgkin lymphoma.

This chain uses TRBV15 with TRBJ2-7, with 11 bases aligning to TRBD1. Per the germline V gene, CDR1 is LNHNV and CDR2 is YYDKDF (reference sequence). The V gene end was trimmed by 3 bases and the J gene end by 2 bases; junction bases not matched to a gene: 6. This CDR3 has 16 amino acids. CDR3 coding DNA: TGTGCCACCAGCAGGCACCCGGGACAGGGGGCCTACGAGCAGTACTTC. This translates into CATSRHPGQGAYEQYF.

This chain connects TRBV18 to TRBJ1-2, with D maybe TRBD1 (6 bases). V gave up 3 bases and J gave up 2 bases, with 10 bases separating them. Germline V lookup: CDR1 KGHSH, CDR2 LQKENI. The CDR3 loop spans 14 amino acids. CDR3 sequence (DNA): TGTGCCAGCTCACCGATACAGGGAAACTATGGCTACACCTTC. Its translation is CASSPIQGNYGYTF.

The chain is built from TRBV19 and TRBJ1-5, with a weak D call TRBD1 (5 bases). Looked up from germline, CDR1 is LNHDA and CDR2 is SQIVND (reference sequence). The CDR3 has 16 amino acids. Trimming stripped 7 bases from V and 0 bases from J, with 16 bases between. The CDR3 loop is CASTLGLLYSNQPQHF. The DNA of the CDR3 is TGTGCCAGTACATTGGGGCTTCTATATAGCAATCAGCCCCAGCATTTT.

By share, this clone counts as medium-sized. The rearrangement links TRBV28 to TRBJ1-2; 8 bases are shared with TRBD1. V dropped 3 bases and J dropped 5; count of bases not matched to a gene: 8. This CDR3 has 15 residues. Looked up from germline, CDR1 is MDHEN and CDR2 is SYDVKM. In DNA form, the CDR3 reads TGTGCCAGCAGTTTCAATCAGGGGGCGCGGTATGGCTACACCTTC. Its protein product is CASSFNQGARYGYTF.

The chain carries TRBV5-1 and TRBJ1-1; D is unclear. CDR1 and CDR2 from the germline V gene are SGHRS and YFSETQ. The CDR3 loop spans 13 amino acids. V was trimmed by 4 bases and J by 5 bases, leaving 12 bases between them. The CDR3, as DNA: TGCGCCAGCAGCCCAGGAGGAGGGACTGAAGCTTTCTTT. Encoded protein: CASSPGGGTEAFF.

The chain recombines TRBV2 with TRBJ2-1; the D is unclear. This CDR3 comprises 11 residues. Germline CDR1 reads SNHLY; CDR2 reads FYNNEI. Trimming removed 5 bases at V and 8 bases at J, with 7 bases between. CDR3 bases: TGTGCCAGCAGTTTTATCGATGAGCAGTTCTTC. This translates into CASSFIDEQFF.

This chain connects TRBV9 to TRBJ1-2; D possibly corresponds to TRBD1 (5 bases). Per the germline V gene, CDR1 is SGDLS and CDR2 is YYNGEE. The CDR3 is 14 residues long. V lost 3 bases and J 5 bases, leaving 14 bases between the germline ends. The CDR3 DNA reads TGTGCCAGCAGCGCATTCAGGGAGGGATATGGCTACACCTTC. As protein: CASSAFREGYGYTF.

In regard to this clone: At one boundary the junction diverges from the germline segment, which might be a read error. The chain recombines TRBV6-1 with TRBJ2-1; D is unclear. Germline V gene sequence: CDR1 MNHNS, CDR2 SASEGT. The length of the CDR3 is 13 residues. CDR3 residues: CACSWSSYNEQFF. The CDR3 nucleotides read TGTGCCTGCAGCTGGAGCTCCTACAATGAGCAGTTCTTC.

This chain joins TRBV10-3 and TRBJ2-1, with D unresolved. Germline CDR1 and CDR2: ENHRY and SYGVKD. The CDR3 consists of 13 residues. Trimming stripped 0 bases from V and 7 bases from J, with 7 bases between. CDR3 bases: TGTGCCATCAGTGAGTCAGGCCGGAATGAGCAGTTCTTC. Translating it yields CAISESGRNEQFF.

The chain uses TRBV5-1 and TRBJ2-2; perhaps TRBD2 as D (6 bases). CDR1 and CDR2 from the germline V gene are SGHRS and YFSETQ. The CDR3 is 15 residues long. V lost 10 bases, J lost 3 bases, and 19 bases lay in between. This chain's CDR3 is CASSPGDLDTGELFF. Here the CDR3 DNA reads TGCGCCTCCAGTCCGGGGGACCTGGACACCGGGGAGCTGTTTTTT.

The chain combines TRBV28 with TRBJ2-3; no clear D. The V end lost 5 bases, the J end lost 0 bases, and 6 bases lay between the germline ends. Germline values: CDR1 MDHEN, CDR2 SYDVKM. The CDR3 sequence is 13 residues long. CDR3 residues: CASSSGSTDTQYF. The CDR3 nucleotides read TGTGCCAGCAGTAGTGGGAGCACAGATACGCAGTATTTT.

V and J are TRBV19 and TRBJ2-2, with 9 nucleotides matching TRBD1. Germline CDR1 reads LNHDA; CDR2 reads SQIVND (reference sequence). The CDR3 totals 15 residues. Trimming took 5 bases from V and 3 from J; bases not matched to a gene: 4. As DNA, the CDR3 is TGTGCCAGTAGTGTAGGGACAGGGTACACCGGGGAGCTGTTTTTT. It is translated as CASSVGTGYTGELFF.

This chain uses TRBV18 with TRBJ1-5; D is uncertain. The CDR3 sequence is 15 residues long. CDR1 is KGHSH and CDR2 is LQKENI in the germline V gene. V lost 2 bases to trimming and J lost 4 bases, with 12 bases between them. CDR3 sequence (DNA): TGTGCCAGCTCACCAAGCTCCGGCTCTAATCAGCCCCAGCATTTT. It yields the protein CASSPSSGSNQPQHF.

This chain joins TRBV30 and TRBJ2-1; maybe TRBD2 (6 bases). The CDR3 contains 11 residues. V lost 5 bases, J lost 12 bases, and 14 bases lay in between. Germline CDR1 and CDR2: GTSNPN and SVGIG (reference sequence). The chain's CDR3 is CAWETRRGQFF. CDR3 DNA: TGTGCCTGGGAGACTAGACGAGGGCAGTTCTTC.

The chain combines TRBV6-6 with TRBJ2-7; D might be TRBD1 (5 bases). The germline CDR1 and CDR2 sequences are MNHNY and SVGAGI (reference sequence). V lost 3 bases, J lost 0 bases, and 12 bases lay in between. The CDR3 consists of 15 residues. CDR3 region: CASSYSQVISYEQYF. The CDR3 DNA reads TGTGCCAGCAGTTATTCACAGGTCATCTCCTACGAGCAGTACTTC.

This chain connects TRBV30 to TRBJ1-1, with D unresolved. CDR3 length: 13 residues. Germline CDR1 and CDR2: GTSNPN and SVGIG (reference sequence). V lost 0 bases and J lost 4, with 9 bases in between. The CDR3 reads CAWSVQVGTEAFF. The CDR3 DNA is TGTGCCTGGAGTGTCCAGGTCGGCACTGAAGCTTTCTTT. Together with reference TRBV30 and TRBJ1-1, the CDR3 gives the full variable domain: SQTIHQWPATLVQPVGSPLSLECTVEGTSNPNLYWYRQAAGRGLQLLFYSVGIGQISSEVPQNLSASRPQDRQFILSSKKLLLSDSGFYLCAWSVQVGTEAFFGQGTRLTVV.

The rearrangement links TRBV2 to TRBJ1-2, with 7 bases that match TRBD1. V lost 2 bases to trimming and J lost 0 bases; unmatched junction nucleotides: 6. Looked up from germline, CDR1 is SNHLY and CDR2 is FYNNEI. The CDR3 contains 16 residues. CDR3 bases: TGTGCCAGCAGTGAATTCGGACAGGAAACTAACTATGGCTACACCTTC. Residues: CASSEFGQETNYGYTF.

This clone was counted only a few times. The chain employs TRBV5-4 and TRBJ1-1; D gene ambiguous. The germline CDR1 and CDR2 sequences are SGHNT and YYREEE (reference sequence). V was trimmed by 4 bases and J by 2 bases, leaving 15 bases between them. The CDR3 runs 15 residues. This chain's CDR3 is CASSPGGGGNTEAFF. The CDR3 nucleotides read TGTGCCAGCAGCCCGGGCGGTGGAGGAAACACTGAAGCTTTCTTT.

V usage is TRBV15 and J usage is TRBJ1-4; 8 bases fit TRBD1. V shed 4 bases, J shed 10 bases, and the junction held 11 bases outside the gene matches. CDR3 length equals 15 residues. From germline, CDR1 is LNHNV and CDR2 YYDKDF (reference sequence). CDR3 amino acids: CATSTSTGGIAKLFF. CDR3 bases: TGTGCCACCAGCACGAGCACAGGGGGGATTGCAAAACTGTTTTTT.

This clone appeared a single time. DNA of the CDR3: TGTGCCAGCAGCTCCTTCTGGGAAGCGGGGGTCGACAATGAGCAGTTCTTC. It translates to CASSSFWEAGVDNEQFF. The chain uses TRBV11-2 and TRBJ2-1; TRBD2 agrees at 8 bases. The CDR3 loop spans 17 amino acids. Losses at the gene ends were 4 bases for V and 5 bases for J; bases not matched to a gene: 13. Germline V gene lookup returns CDR1 SGHAT and CDR2 FQNNGV.

This chain connects TRBV5-1 to TRBJ2-7; D possibly matches TRBD1 or TRBD2 (6 bases each). Trimming took 1 base from V and 4 from J, leaving 15 bases between them. The germline V gene encodes CDR1 SGHRS and CDR2 YFSETQ. The length of the CDR3 is 15 residues. In DNA form, the CDR3 reads TGCGCCAGCAGCTTGTTGTCGGGGGCGAGTTACGAGCAGTACTTC. It specifies CASSLLSGASYEQYF.

By proportion, this clone is medium-sized. Other nucleotide sequences in the sample specify the same CDR3. The rearrangement uses TRBV7-2 and TRBJ1-1; D call uncertain. Trimming removed 1 base from V and 0 bases from J, with 9 bases in between. The CDR3 is 15 amino acids. CDR1 is SGHTA, CDR2 FQGNSA, per germline. CDR3 nucleotide sequence: TGTGCCAGCAGCTTAGGAGCTGGGATGAACACTGAAGCTTTCTTT. This codes for CASSLGAGMNTEAFF.

The V and J genes are TRBV5-4 and TRBJ2-2; D is undetermined. CDR3 length equals 14 residues. Germline-derived CDR1 and CDR2 are SGHNT and YYREEE (reference sequence). V was clipped by 2 bases and J by 2 bases, with 7 bases between them. The CDR3 nucleotides read TGTGCCAGCAGCTTCGGAACAAACACCGGGGAGCTGTTTTTT. This translates into CASSFGTNTGELFF. Combining the CDR3 with reference TRBV5-4 and TRBJ2-2 gives the whole variable domain ETGVTQSPTHLIKTRGQQVTLRCSSQSGHNTVSWYQQALGQGPQFIFQYYREEENGRGNFPPRFSGLQFPNYSSELNVNALELDDSALYLCASSFGTNTGELFFGEGSRLTVL.